Listed below are T cell receptor beta chains from one sample, sequenced in a study of blood T cell repertoires in COVID-19. Here immunoSEQ multiplex PCR was the method, and the copy in TCRdb shows in-frame clones only, minus some. The table includes roughly 150,000 clones, around 89% detected once. The sample was peripheral blood. All receptors come from a man aged 55 to 70 with acute or convalescent COVID-19. Each CDR3 is given with its conserved first and last residue. The D gene is left open where the match is weak. Part of the rows lack a size; the others show once, few, many or a class for expanded clones.

CDR3aa: CASRRRGQPQHF
CDR3nt: TGTGCCAGCAGGAGGAGGGGACAGCCCCAGCATTTT
v_gene: TRBV12-3/TRBV12-4
abundance: -
d_gene: -
j_gene: TRBJ1-5

CDR3aa: CASSLALSPTGTQETQYF
CDR3nt: TGTGCCAGCAGCTTAGCCCTATCCCCCACAGGGACCCAAGAGACCCAGTACTTC
v_gene: TRBV7-9
abundance: -
d_gene: -
j_gene: TRBJ2-5

CDR3aa: CASSVGREWATNEKLFF
CDR3nt: TGTGCCAGCAGCGTAGGAAGGGAGTGGGCGACTAATGAAAAACTGTTTTTT
v_gene: TRBV9
abundance: -
d_gene: -
j_gene: TRBJ1-4

CDR3aa: CASSLTGFGEKLFF
CDR3nt: TGTGCCAGCAGTTTAACAGGTTTTGGAGAAAAACTGTTTTTT
v_gene: TRBV7-9
abundance: -
d_gene: -
j_gene: TRBJ1-4

CDR3aa: CASSLPGIQETQYF
CDR3nt: TGCGCCAGCAGCTTGCCAGGTATACAAGAGACCCAGTACTTC
v_gene: TRBV5-1
abundance: -
d_gene: -
j_gene: TRBJ2-5

CDR3aa: CASSGRGPGTEAFF
CDR3nt: TGTGCCAGCAGTGGAAGGGGGCCGGGGACTGAAGCTTTCTTT
v_gene: TRBV2
abundance: -
d_gene: TRBD1
j_gene: TRBJ1-1

CDR3aa: CASSGGSSSPYEQYF
CDR3nt: TGTGCCAGCAGCGGAGGCAGCTCATCCCCCTACGAGCAGTACTTC
v_gene: TRBV9
abundance: -
d_gene: -
j_gene: TRBJ2-7

CDR3aa: CATGGSSYNSPLHF
CDR3nt: TGTGCCACCGGTGGGAGCTCCTATAATTCACCCCTCCACTTT
v_gene: TRBV15
abundance: -
d_gene: -
j_gene: TRBJ1-6

CDR3aa: CASSSQGGTNEKLFF
CDR3nt: TGCGCCAGCAGCTCACAGGGTGGGACTAATGAAAAACTGTTTTTT
v_gene: TRBV5-1
abundance: -
d_gene: -
j_gene: TRBJ1-4

CDR3aa: CASSPRDRGGYGYTF
CDR3nt: TGTGCCAGCAGCCCCCGGGACAGGGGAGGCTATGGCTACACCTTC
v_gene: TRBV3-1/TRBV3-2
abundance: -
d_gene: TRBD1
j_gene: TRBJ1-2

CDR3aa: CASSSTGEAFF
CDR3nt: TGTGCCAGCAGCTCGACAGGGGAAGCTTTCTTT
v_gene: TRBV7-9
abundance: -
d_gene: TRBD1
j_gene: TRBJ1-1

CDR3aa: CASSPRGPGVNTEAFF
CDR3nt: TGTGCCAGCTCACCAAGAGGGCCAGGGGTGAACACTGAAGCTTTCTTT
v_gene: TRBV18
abundance: -
d_gene: -
j_gene: TRBJ1-1

CDR3aa: CASSPRQGANSPLHF
CDR3nt: TGTGCCAGCAGCCCTCGACAGGGGGCGAATTCACCCCTCCACTTT
v_gene: TRBV7-2
abundance: -
d_gene: TRBD1
j_gene: TRBJ1-6

CDR3aa: CASSPRQGVNQPQHF
CDR3nt: TGTGCCAGCAGTCCCCGACAGGGGGTTAATCAGCCCCAGCATTTT
v_gene: TRBV6-5
abundance: -
d_gene: TRBD1
j_gene: TRBJ1-5

CDR3aa: CAIRRGGLSSGELFF
CDR3nt: TGTGCCATCAGGCGGGGGGGCCTGTCATCCGGGGAGCTGTTTTTT
v_gene: TRBV2
abundance: -
d_gene: TRBD2
j_gene: TRBJ2-2

CDR3aa: CAGHFGTGNTEAFF
CDR3nt: TGTGCCGGACATTTCGGGACAGGGAACACTGAAGCTTTCTTT
v_gene: TRBV5-5
abundance: -
d_gene: TRBD1
j_gene: TRBJ1-1

CDR3aa: CASSQFEGQGGEQYF
CDR3nt: TGTGCCAGCAGCCAGTTTGAGGGACAGGGGGGCGAGCAGTACTTC
v_gene: TRBV3-1/TRBV3-2
abundance: -
d_gene: TRBD1
j_gene: TRBJ2-7

CDR3aa: CASSSQGGGLSYEQYF
CDR3nt: TGTGCCAGCAGCTCCCAGGGCGGGGGGCTATCCTACGAGCAGTACTTC
v_gene: TRBV7-2
abundance: -
d_gene: TRBD2
j_gene: TRBJ2-7

CDR3aa: CASRHTGGAYNEQFF
CDR3nt: TGTGCCAGCAGACATACAGGGGGCGCCTACAATGAGCAGTTCTTC
v_gene: TRBV27
abundance: -
d_gene: TRBD1
j_gene: TRBJ2-1

CDR3aa: CASSLAGNGYTF
CDR3nt: TGTGCCAGCAGCTTGGCGGGGAATGGCTACACCTTC
v_gene: TRBV5-5
abundance: -
d_gene: -
j_gene: TRBJ1-2

CDR3aa: CASSQGRTGELFF
CDR3nt: TGTGCCAGCAGCCAAGGGAGGACCGGGGAGCTGTTTTTT
v_gene: TRBV3-1/TRBV3-2
abundance: -
d_gene: -
j_gene: TRBJ2-2

CDR3aa: CASSLTGGAEKLFF
CDR3nt: TGTGCCAGCAGCCTTACAGGGGGGGCAGAAAAACTGTTTTTT
v_gene: TRBV3-1/TRBV3-2
abundance: -
d_gene: TRBD1
j_gene: TRBJ1-4

CDR3aa: CASGGIRGTQYF
CDR3nt: TGTGCCAGCGGAGGGATACGTGGGACCCAGTACTTC
v_gene: TRBV25-1
abundance: -
d_gene: -
j_gene: TRBJ2-5

CDR3aa: CASSKRQGAGEQYF
CDR3nt: TGTGCCAGCAGCAAAAGACAGGGGGCGGGCGAGCAGTACTTC
v_gene: TRBV7-9
abundance: once
d_gene: TRBD1
j_gene: TRBJ2-7

CDR3aa: CASRAGQGRETQYF
CDR3nt: TGTGCCAGCAGGGCAGGACAGGGACGGGAGACCCAGTACTTC
v_gene: TRBV2
abundance: once
d_gene: TRBD1
j_gene: TRBJ2-5

CDR3aa: CASNTRGTGDNQPQHF
CDR3nt: TGTGCCAGCAACACACGAGGGACAGGAGACAATCAGCCCCAGCATTTT
v_gene: TRBV21-1
abundance: once
d_gene: -
j_gene: TRBJ1-5

CDR3aa: CASSTGDSYQPQHF
CDR3nt: TGTGCCAGTAGTACGGGAGATTCCTATCAGCCCCAGCATTTT
v_gene: TRBV19
abundance: once
d_gene: -
j_gene: TRBJ1-5

CDR3aa: CASSPGQFRNTIYF
CDR3nt: TGTGCCAGCAGTCCCGGACAGTTTAGAAACACCATATATTTT
v_gene: TRBV6-5
abundance: -
d_gene: -
j_gene: TRBJ1-3

CDR3aa: CASSLAQDFSGNTIYF
CDR3nt: TGTGCCAGCAGCTTAGCCCAGGACTTCTCTGGAAACACCATATATTTT
v_gene: TRBV7-6
abundance: once
d_gene: -
j_gene: TRBJ1-3

CDR3aa: CASSGATVNTGELFF
CDR3nt: TGTGCCAGCAGCGGAGCGACAGTCAACACCGGGGAGCTGTTTTTT
v_gene: TRBV2
abundance: -
d_gene: -
j_gene: TRBJ2-2

CDR3aa: CASSETGFYGYTF
CDR3nt: TGTGCCAGCAGTGAGACAGGGTTTTATGGCTACACCTTC
v_gene: TRBV6-4
abundance: -
d_gene: TRBD1
j_gene: TRBJ1-2

CDR3aa: CASSQARGAGLTTDTQYF
CDR3nt: TGTGCCAGCAGCCAAGCACGTGGTGCGGGGCTAACGACAGATACGCAGTATTTT
v_gene: TRBV3-1/TRBV3-2
abundance: -
d_gene: -
j_gene: TRBJ2-3

CDR3aa: CASSPDTYSGNTIYF
CDR3nt: TGTGCCAGCAGCCCAGACACGTACTCTGGAAACACCATATATTTT
v_gene: TRBV9
abundance: -
d_gene: -
j_gene: TRBJ1-3

CDR3aa: CASSQAGVNQPQHF
CDR3nt: TGTGCCAGCAGCCAAGCAGGGGTAAATCAGCCCCAGCATTTT
v_gene: TRBV6-7
abundance: few
d_gene: -
j_gene: TRBJ1-5

CDR3aa: CASRLDRGRTEAFF
CDR3nt: TGTGCCAGCAGATTGGACAGGGGGCGGACTGAAGCTTTCTTT
v_gene: TRBV2
abundance: -
d_gene: TRBD1
j_gene: TRBJ1-1

CDR3aa: CATQAGNQPQHF
CDR3nt: TGTGCCACCCAGGCTGGCAATCAGCCCCAGCATTTT
v_gene: TRBV24-1
abundance: -
d_gene: -
j_gene: TRBJ1-5

CDR3aa: CASSHGGANTGELFF
CDR3nt: TGTGCCAGCAGCCACGGGGGGGCGAACACCGGGGAGCTGTTTTTT
v_gene: TRBV3-1/TRBV3-2
abundance: -
d_gene: TRBD2
j_gene: TRBJ2-2

CDR3aa: CASSKWPSGGPIPYNEQFF
CDR3nt: TGTGCCAGCAGCAAATGGCCTAGCGGGGGACCAATACCCTACAATGAGCAGTTCTTC
v_gene: TRBV14
abundance: -
d_gene: TRBD2
j_gene: TRBJ2-1

CDR3aa: CASTSTDVYGYTF
CDR3nt: TGTGCCAGCACCTCCACTGATGTGTATGGCTACACCTTC
v_gene: TRBV5-6
abundance: -
d_gene: -
j_gene: TRBJ1-2

CDR3aa: CASSLDRLNSPLHF
CDR3nt: TGTGCCAGCAGCTTAGACAGGTTAAATTCACCCCTCCACTTT
v_gene: TRBV7-9
abundance: once
d_gene: -
j_gene: TRBJ1-6

CDR3aa: CASSRTSGGFRETQYF
CDR3nt: TGTGCCAGCAGTAGGACTAGCGGGGGCTTTAGGGAGACCCAGTACTTC
v_gene: TRBV2
abundance: -
d_gene: TRBD2
j_gene: TRBJ2-5

CDR3aa: CASSYDRGGGYTF
CDR3nt: TGTGCCAGCAGTTACGACAGGGGCGGAGGCTACACCTTC
v_gene: TRBV6-5
abundance: -
d_gene: TRBD1
j_gene: TRBJ1-2

CDR3aa: CASSPEGVQRFTDTQYF
CDR3nt: TGTGCCAGCAGTCCCGAGGGGGTACAGAGATTTACAGATACGCAGTATTTT
v_gene: TRBV7-8
abundance: once
d_gene: -
j_gene: TRBJ2-3

CDR3aa: CASSGTGLTNYGYTF
CDR3nt: TGTGCCAGCAGCGGAACAGGGCTAACCAACTATGGCTACACCTTC
v_gene: TRBV14
abundance: -
d_gene: -
j_gene: TRBJ1-2

CDR3aa: CASSVAERNTEAFF
CDR3nt: TGTGCCAGCAGCGTAGCTGAGAGGAACACTGAAGCTTTCTTT
v_gene: TRBV9
abundance: -
d_gene: -
j_gene: TRBJ1-1

CDR3aa: CASSPNRQGNSPLHF
CDR3nt: TGTGCCAGCAGCCCGAACCGACAGGGCAATTCACCCCTCCACTTT
v_gene: TRBV3-1/TRBV3-2
abundance: -
d_gene: TRBD1
j_gene: TRBJ1-6

CDR3aa: CASSQDKGHNSGNTIYF
CDR3nt: TGCGCCAGCAGCCAAGATAAGGGACACAACTCTGGAAACACCATATATTTT
v_gene: TRBV4-1
abundance: -
d_gene: -
j_gene: TRBJ1-3

CDR3aa: CASSLPGGGGANVLTF
CDR3nt: TGCGCCAGCAGCTTACCAGGGGGCGGAGGGGCCAACGTCCTGACTTTC
v_gene: TRBV5-1
abundance: -
d_gene: TRBD1
j_gene: TRBJ2-6